These 6 T cell receptor beta chains came from one sample sequenced in a study of blood T cell repertoires in COVID-19. Measured with immunoSEQ multiplex PCR; TCRdb has only the in-frame clones, and not every one. Of a few hundred thousand clones listed, 70% to 90% are singletons. The sequencing sample was made of peripheral blood. The receptors were sampled from a middle-aged man with active or convalescent COVID-19.

This clone has just one count. The genes are TRBV18 and TRBJ1-5, with D tentatively TRBD1 (5 bases). The CDR3 has 14 residues. CDR1 and CDR2 (germline): KGHSH, LQKENI. V was trimmed by 5 bases and J by 5 bases, leaving 13 bases between them. CDR3: CASSAGGAHQPQHF. The CDR3 DNA reads as TGTGCCAGCTCAGCCGGGGGAGCCCATCAGCCCCAGCATTTT.

V gene TRBV30 combines with J gene TRBJ2-1; 9 bases agree with TRBD2. V was pared by 8 bases and J by 0 bases, with 2 bases of the junction left unmatched. The germline V gene encodes CDR1 GTSNPN and CDR2 SVGIG (reference sequence). This CDR3 comprises 13 residues. The CDR3 bases are TGTGCCGCGGGGGGGCGCTCCTACAATGAGCAGTTCTTC. Encoded protein: CAAGGRSYNEQFF.

This chain connects TRBV19 to TRBJ2-3, with 8 positions matching TRBD2. This CDR3 is built from 17 residues. CDR1 and CDR2 (germline): LNHDA, SQIVND (reference sequence). The V gene end was trimmed by 4 bases and the J gene end by 0 bases; junction bases not matched to a gene: 9. This CDR3 is CASSTTSGRPSTDTQYF. In DNA form, the CDR3 reads TGTGCCAGTAGTACAACTAGCGGTCGCCCTAGCACAGATACGCAGTATTTT. The full variable domain, its missing parts supplied by reference TRBV19 and TRBJ2-3, is DGGITQSPKYLFRKEGQNVTLSCEQNLNHDAMYWYRQDPGQGLRLIYYSQIVNDFQKGDIAEGYSVSREKKESFPLTVTSAQKNPTAFYLCASSTTSGRPSTDTQYFGPGTRLTVL.

The V gene is TRBV6-5, the J gene TRBJ2-3; no clear D gene. The CDR3 spans 15 residues. Trimming left V 4 bases short and J 6 bases short, with 17 bases between. Germline V lookup: CDR1 MNHEY, CDR2 SVGAGI. The CDR3 here is CASSSTRPGRDTQYF. The CDR3 nucleotides are TGTGCCAGCAGTTCCACCCGCCCCGGCAGGGATACGCAGTATTTT.

This clone has only a few counts. J is TRBJ2-2 and V is TRBV5-5, with a tentative D call TRBD1 (5 bases). The V gene lost 1 base and the J gene lost 4 bases, with 11 bases spanning the gap. Germline assignment: CDR1 SGHKS and CDR2 YYEKEE (reference sequence). This CDR3 spans 15 amino acids. CDR3: CASSLFRVGTGELFF. The DNA of the CDR3 is TGTGCCAGCAGCTTGTTCAGGGTGGGCACCGGGGAGCTGTTTTTT.

The V gene is TRBV24-1, the J gene TRBJ1-2, with 8 bases identical to TRBD1. Trimming at V came to 3 bases and at J to 6 bases, leaving 5 bases not matched to a gene. The CDR3 consists of 14 residues. In germline, CDR1 is KGHDR, CDR2 SFDVKD. The CDR3 DNA reads TGTGCCACCAGTGATCCGACAGGGGTTAATGGCTACACCTTC. Translated: CATSDPTGVNGYTF.